The following is a T cell receptor beta chain sequence with its context. The sample is drawn from a study of control samples from healthy donors and cancer patients. Using immunoSEQ multiplex PCR, the repertoire was profiled, and TCRdb retains in-frame clones only, with some absent. The profile covers some 170,000 clones, with about 94% appearing a single time and about 15% taken by the ten largest. The sample was PBMCs. This sequence was found in a man in his 60s with colorectal cancer.

This CDR3 is CASSSQGSSDTQYF. In nucleotides, the CDR3 is TGTGCCAGCAGCTCACAGGGTTCATCAGATACGCAGTATTTT. V is TRBV5-4 and J is TRBJ2-3, with a weak D call TRBD1 (6 bases). Germline V gives CDR1 SGHNT, CDR2 YYREEE (reference sequence). V lost 3 bases and J 4 bases, leaving 12 bases between the germline ends. The CDR3 loop spans 14 amino acids.